These 9 T cell receptor beta chains came from one sample sequenced in a study of PD-L1 blockade in urothelial cancer. Data came from immunoSEQ multiplex PCR; TCRdb stores just in-frame clones and leaves some out. This table has around 30,000 clones, around 75% appearing once. The sample consisted of PBMCs, taken around atezolizumab (anti-PD-L1) treatment. These receptor sequences come from a man aged 50 to 59 with urothelial cancer.

This sequence joins TRBV6-6 and TRBJ2-7; 7 nucleotides align to TRBD1. The CDR3 spans 15 residues. The germline gives CDR1 MNHNY, CDR2 SVGAGI (reference sequence). The J segment lost 3 bases and the V segment lost 2 bases, leaving 7 bases of the junction unmatched. CDR3 DNA sequence: TGTGCCAGCAGTTACGGGACAGTCGGAATCTACGAGCAGTACTTC. Translating it yields CASSYGTVGIYEQYF.

The chain carries TRBV19 and TRBJ2-1, with 9 bases lining up with TRBD2. The V gene's germline CDR1 is LNHDA and CDR2 SQIVND (reference sequence). V lost 1 base to trimming and J lost 9 bases; unmatched junction nucleotides: 7. This CDR3 is 15 amino acids long. CDR3 sequence: CASSIVVAGAGEQFF. DNA of the CDR3: TGTGCCAGTAGTATAGTGGTAGCGGGGGCAGGTGAGCAGTTCTTC.

The chain links TRBV29-1 to TRBJ2-3; D is uncertain. Germline V CDR1 and CDR2: SQVTM, ANQGSEA. This CDR3 region has 12 residues. Trimming took 7 bases from V and 2 from J, leaving 10 bases between them. In DNA, the CDR3 is TGCAGCGGCCGAGAGGCCACAGATACGCAGTATTTT. It translates to CSGREATDTQYF.

This chain uses TRBV5-1 with TRBJ2-3, with TRBD1 identical over 9 bases. CDR1 and CDR2 from the germline V gene are SGHRS and YFSETQ. The junction had 6 bases not matched to a gene; V was cut back by 2 bases and J by 5 bases. The CDR3 is 15 residues long. The CDR3 is CASSLWDRVVDTQYF. The CDR3 nucleotides read TGCGCCAGCAGCTTATGGGACAGGGTCGTAGATACGCAGTATTTT.

This clone qualifies as medium-sized. J is TRBJ1-1 and V is TRBV4-2; the D gene is possibly TRBD1 (5 bases). Trimming shortened V by 4 bases and J by 3 bases, and 15 bases separated the two germline ends. Germline CDR1 is LGHNA and CDR2 is YNFKEQ. This CDR3 spans 15 amino acids. CDR3 sequence reads: CASSPGLWGYTEAFF. The CDR3 nucleotides read TGTGCCAGCAGCCCGGGACTGTGGGGGTACACTGAAGCTTTCTTT.

The chain recombines TRBV28 with TRBJ1-2; a possible D gene is TRBD1 (5 bases). The CDR3 runs 17 residues. Trimming stripped 2 bases from V and 0 bases from J, with 16 bases between. Germline CDR1 MDHEN, CDR2 SYDVKM. CDR3 DNA: TGTGCCAGCAGTTTAAGTAAGGCGGACAAGACTAACTATGGCTACACCTTC. It encodes CASSLSKADKTNYGYTF.

J is TRBJ1-1 and V is TRBV5-1; D unresolved. The CDR3 is 13 residues long. Trimming shortened V by 6 bases and J by 0 bases, and 9 bases separated the two germline ends. Germline values: CDR1 SGHRS, CDR2 YFSETQ. CDR3 region: CASTDLMNTEAFF. DNA for the CDR3: TGCGCCAGCACGGACTTAATGAACACTGAAGCTTTCTTT.

The chain couples TRBV19 to TRBJ1-4; the D gene is possibly TRBD1 (6 bases). In germline, CDR1 is LNHDA, CDR2 SQIVND (reference sequence). The V end was cut by 6 bases, the J end by 0 bases, with 17 bases between. The CDR3 spans 17 residues. The CDR3 DNA reads as TGTGCCAGTAGCCCTCCCGGGACAAGGGCAACTAATGAAAAACTGTTTTTT. This gives the protein CASSPPGTRATNEKLFF. The full variable domain, in which reference TRBV19 and TRBJ1-4 provide the parts outside the CDR3, is DGGITQSPKYLFRKEGQNVTLSCEQNLNHDAMYWYRQDPGQGLRLIYYSQIVNDFQKGDIAEGYSVSREKKESFPLTVTSAQKNPTAFYLCASSPPGTRATNEKLFFGSGTQLSVL.

V and J are TRBV15 and TRBJ2-3, with D perhaps TRBD1 (6 bases). Per germline, CDR1 LNHNV and CDR2 YYDKDF (reference sequence). CDR3 length equals 17 residues. The V end was cut by 0 bases, the J end by 2 bases, with 15 bases between. In nucleotides, the CDR3 is TGTGCCACCAGCAGAGATCTGGGGGCTTGGGACACAGATACGCAGTATTTT. Translation: CATSRDLGAWDTDTQYF.